Listed below are T cell receptor beta chains from one sample, sequenced in a study of OX40 agonist ivuxolimab in advanced cancers. Clones were read by immunoSEQ multiplex PCR, and TCRdb kept only the in-frame ones, dropping some. Altogether roughly 90,000 clones are present, about 89% being singletons, with the ten largest covering approximately 9.3%. The sequenced sample was CD4+ or CD8+ T cells sorted from blood, obtained in a trial of the OX40 agonist ivuxolimab. The receptors shown here come from an adult with an advanced solid tumor such as melanoma, head and neck, liver or kidney cancer. CDR3s include the opening cysteine and the closing phenylalanine or tryptophan. The D gene is left open where the match is weak. Expanded clones get a size class; other rows say once, few or many, or leave the size out.

V gene	clone size	D gene	J gene	CDR3 protein	CDR3 DNA
TRBV7-9	-	-	TRBJ2-7	CASSFGLQDLSEQYF	TGTGCCAGCAGCTTCGGCCTACAGGACCTCTCCGAGCAGTACTTC
TRBV30	-	-	TRBJ1-2	CAWSVQWYSPQYGYTF	TGTGCCTGGAGTGTACAATGGTACAGTCCCCAATATGGCTACACCTTC
TRBV21-1	-	-	TRBJ2-5	CAGSKRRGQGLGTQYF	TGTGCCGGCAGCAAGAGGAGGGGACAGGGTTTGGGGACCCAGTACTTC
TRBV5-4	-	-	TRBJ2-7	CASSSSESDEQYF	TGTGCCAGCAGCTCCAGCGAATCCGACGAGCAGTACTTC
TRBV10-2	-	TRBD2	TRBJ2-7	CAIRPSSGRPYEQYF	TGCGCCATCAGACCTTCTAGCGGGAGGCCGTACGAGCAGTACTTC
TRBV19	few	-	TRBJ1-2	CASSSQGHGYTF	TGTGCCAGTAGTAGTCAGGGCCATGGCTACACCTTC
TRBV19	-	-	TRBJ1-2	CASSISVYTYGYTF	TGTGCCAGTAGTATCTCGGTGTATACCTATGGCTACACCTTC
TRBV19	-	-	TRBJ2-7	CASSSRGRSHEQYF	TGTGCCAGTAGTAGTCGTGGGAGGTCCCACGAGCAGTACTTC
TRBV10-2	-	-	TRBJ2-7	CASSDSSYEQYF	TGCGCCAGCAGCGATAGCTCCTACGAGCAGTACTTC
TRBV14	once	-	TRBJ2-2	CASRNHGGPGELFF	TGTGCCAGCAGGAACCACGGGGGACCCGGGGAGCTGTTTTTT
TRBV28	-	-	TRBJ1-1	CASRGGALKLMNTEAFF	TGTGCCAGCAGGGGCGGAGCCCTCAAACTTATGAACACTGAAGCTTTCTTT
TRBV7-3	-	TRBD1	TRBJ1-1	CASSLQGATEAFF	TGTGCCAGCAGCCTACAGGGGGCCACTGAAGCTTTCTTT
TRBV9	-	-	TRBJ1-2	CASSVGATLGNYGYTF	TGTGCCAGCAGCGTAGGGGCAACCTTGGGTAACTATGGCTACACCTTC
TRBV19	-	TRBD1	TRBJ2-7	CASSTRQGAYEQYF	TGTGCCAGTAGTACAAGACAGGGGGCCTACGAGCAGTACTTC
TRBV18	-	-	TRBJ1-5	CASSPDTGLSNQPQHF	TGTGCCAGCTCACCCGACACAGGACTTAGCAATCAGCCCCAGCATTTT
TRBV2	-	-	TRBJ1-5	CASSGSRDNQPQHF	TGTGCCAGCAGTGGGAGCCGGGACAATCAGCCCCAGCATTTT
TRBV9	-	-	TRBJ1-4	CASSSGDTNEKLFF	TGTGCCAGCAGCTCCGGGGACACCAATGAAAAACTGTTTTTT
TRBV2	many	-	TRBJ2-7	CASKGIAAYEQYF	TGTGCCAGCAAGGGGATAGCGGCCTACGAGCAGTACTTC
TRBV6-5	-	-	TRBJ2-2	CASSYTNRAGTGELFF	TGTGCCAGCAGTTACACTAACAGGGCAGGCACCGGGGAGCTGTTTTTT
TRBV6-5	-	TRBD1	TRBJ1-2	CASSRGTGDPGYTF	TGTGCCAGCAGCCGCGGGACAGGGGACCCCGGCTACACCTTC
TRBV5-6	-	-	TRBJ1-3	CASSTTATGSGNTIYF	TGTGCCAGCAGCACCACTGCGACAGGCTCTGGAAACACCATATATTTT
TRBV7-9	-	-	TRBJ1-5	CASSLAALQGSNQPQHF	TGTGCCAGCAGCTTAGCGGCCCTCCAGGGGAGCAATCAGCCCCAGCATTTT
TRBV5-1	-	-	TRBJ2-5	CASRSLAAGYQETQYF	TGCGCCAGCAGGTCCCTTGCTGCGGGGTACCAAGAGACCCAGTACTTC
TRBV9	-	-	TRBJ2-7	CASSGLTYEQYF	TGTGCCAGCAGCGGATTGACCTACGAGCAGTACTTC
TRBV19	-	-	TRBJ2-1	CASSPEDYLYNEQFF	TGTGCCAGTAGTCCAGAGGACTACCTCTACAATGAGCAGTTCTTC
TRBV5-1	-	-	TRBJ2-7	CASSFGTGGLASTYEQYF	TGCGCCAGCAGCTTCGGGACAGGGGGACTAGCGTCGACCTACGAGCAGTACTTC